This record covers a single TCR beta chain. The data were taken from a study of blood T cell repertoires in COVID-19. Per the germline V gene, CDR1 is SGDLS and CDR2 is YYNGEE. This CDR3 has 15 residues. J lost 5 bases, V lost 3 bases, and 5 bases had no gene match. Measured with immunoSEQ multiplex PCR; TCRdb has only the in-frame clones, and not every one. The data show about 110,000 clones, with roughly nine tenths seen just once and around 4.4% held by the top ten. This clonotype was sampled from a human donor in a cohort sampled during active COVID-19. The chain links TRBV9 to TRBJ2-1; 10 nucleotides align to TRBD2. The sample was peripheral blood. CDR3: CASSALAGVNNEQFF. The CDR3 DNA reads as TGTGCCAGCAGCGCCCTAGCGGGGGTAAACAATGAGCAGTTCTTC.